This TCR beta chain was recovered during a study of T cells in Graves' hyperthyroidism and ophthalmopathy. Using RNA transcripts as the source, TCR beta CDR3 regions were amplified. First-round RT-PCR with HTBI primers amplified the TCR CDR3 region. One entry per CDR3 protein, called by TCRdb with MiXCR from the multiplex PCR reads. Among around 620,000 distinct CDR3 sequences listed, 14% were seen once. This CDR3 spans 19 amino acids. CDR1 and CDR2 (germline): SGHAT, FQNNGV. Trimming at V came to 5 bases and at J to 0 bases, leaving 11 bases not matched to a gene. The origin of this receptor is a woman between 18 and 30 years old with Graves' ophthalmopathy. Sequencing was carried out using blood. The rearrangement uses TRBV11-2 and TRBJ2-1; TRBD2 agrees at 12 bases. CDR3 region: CASSLRLAGGRGSYNEQFF. CDR3 coding DNA: TGTGCCAGCAGCCTCCGGCTAGCGGGAGGGAGGGGCTCCTACAATGAGCAGTTCTTC.